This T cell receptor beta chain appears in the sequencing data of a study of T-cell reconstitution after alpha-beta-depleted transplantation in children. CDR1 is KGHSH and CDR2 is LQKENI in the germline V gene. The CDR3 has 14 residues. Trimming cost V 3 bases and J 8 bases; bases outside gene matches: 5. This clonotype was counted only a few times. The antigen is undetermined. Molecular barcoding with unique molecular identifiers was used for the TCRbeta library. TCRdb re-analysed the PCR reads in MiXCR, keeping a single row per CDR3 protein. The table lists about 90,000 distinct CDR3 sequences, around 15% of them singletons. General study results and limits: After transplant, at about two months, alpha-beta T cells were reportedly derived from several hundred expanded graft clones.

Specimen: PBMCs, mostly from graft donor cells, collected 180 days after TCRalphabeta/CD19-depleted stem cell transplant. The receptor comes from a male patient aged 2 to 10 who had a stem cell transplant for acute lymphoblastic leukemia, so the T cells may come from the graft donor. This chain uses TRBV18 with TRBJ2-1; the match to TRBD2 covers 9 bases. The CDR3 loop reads CASSPLAGSHEQFF. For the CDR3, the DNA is TGTGCCAGCTCACCCCTAGCGGGGTCTCATGAGCAGTTCTTC.